The 5 T cell receptor beta chains below all came from one sample that was sequenced in a study of metastatic and nonmetastatic thyroid tumors. Not a single patient had been given any form of treatment at any point before undergoing thyroid surgery. TCRdb re-called the PCR reads via MiXCR. The profile shows roughly 15,000 clones, over 9.5% of them singletons. The specimen sequenced was blood. The source is a female donor with papillary thyroid cancer or a benign thyroid nodule (not recorded which). Some clones in this sample may be carry-over from other donors' samples.

There are a few counts of this clone. This chain joins TRBV24-1 and TRBJ1-4, with D uncertain. The CDR3 sequence is 15 residues long. Germline V lookup: CDR1 KGHDR, CDR2 SFDVKD. V was clipped by 3 bases and J by 5 bases, with 12 bases between them. The CDR3 region has the DNA TGTGCCACCAGTGATACCGGGAAGGGCAATGAAAAACTGTTTTTT. Protein product: CATSDTGKGNEKLFF.

This clone appeared many times. The chain couples TRBV12-3 or TRBV12-4 to TRBJ2-5, with TRBD2 identical over 7 bases. The trim removed 1 base at V and 3 bases at J, leaving 8 bases unmatched. This CDR3 region has 16 residues. This CDR3 is CASSLVLGLAEETQYF. The CDR3 DNA reads TGTGCCAGCAGTTTAGTACTCGGGCTAGCGGAAGAGACCCAGTACTTC.

This clone is medium-sized in the sample. The junction departs from germline at one end; a sequencing error may be responsible. In DNA form, the CDR3 reads TGTGCCAGCAACGAGTCGGGGCCGGAAAGACTGTTTTTT. It codes for CASNESGPERLFF. The genes are TRBV6-4 and TRBJ1-4, with D maybe TRBD1 (5 bases). The CDR3 spans 13 residues. Germline CDR1 is MRHNA and CDR2 is SNTAGT.

The gene calls are TRBV20-1 and TRBJ1-2; 9 bases line up with TRBD1. Trimming cost V 3 bases and J 10 bases; bases outside gene matches: 9. The germline CDR1 and CDR2 sequences are DFQATT and SNEGSKA (reference sequence). The CDR3 contains 13 residues. The CDR3 here is CSARTGGGCAYTF. The CDR3 coding sequence is TGCAGTGCTAGGACAGGGGGGGGCTGTGCCTACACCTTC.

The V gene is TRBV30, the J gene TRBJ1-1; D may be TRBD1 (6 bases). Germline V gene sequence: CDR1 GTSNPN, CDR2 SVGIG (reference sequence). With 5 bases removed from V and 6 bases from J, the gap between germline ends came to 16 bases. The CDR3 runs to 13 residues. CDR3 sequence (DNA): TGTGCCTGGGAAACAGGGTTCGGCGCTGAAGCTTTCTTT. Encoded protein: CAWETGFGAEAFF. Complete variable domain (other parts from reference TRBV30 and TRBJ1-1): SQTIHQWPATLVQPVGSPLSLECTVEGTSNPNLYWYRQAAGRGLQLLFYSVGIGQISSEVPQNLSASRPQDRQFILSSKKLLLSDSGFYLCAWETGFGAEAFFGQGTRLTVV.